Shown below are 25 T cell receptor beta chains from a single sample sequenced in a study of blood T cell repertoires in COVID-19. Some clones are missing from TCRdb's copy, which holds only in-frame ones; the method was immunoSEQ multiplex PCR. The sample records approximately 300,000 clones, approximately 90% being singletons. Sequenced input: peripheral blood. The receptor source for this set is a woman aged 50 to 60 with COVID-19, enrolled during active disease.

The table lists this clone with a count of one. The chain has TRBV30 and TRBJ1-1, with D perhaps matching TRBD1 (5 bases). This CDR3 is built from 13 residues. Trimming stripped 2 bases from V and 6 bases from J, with 13 bases between. The germline gives CDR1 GTSNPN, CDR2 SVGIG (reference sequence). In nucleotides, the CDR3 is TGTGCCTGGAGTTCAGGGTATTTGGCTGAAGCTTTCTTT. It translates to CAWSSGYLAEAFF.

The V gene is TRBV4-2, the J gene TRBJ2-1, with 9 nucleotides matching TRBD2. The CDR3 contains 19 residues. V lost 1 base to trimming and J lost 2 bases; unmatched junction nucleotides: 12. Germline CDR1 and CDR2: LGHNA and YNFKEQ. The CDR3 DNA sequence: TGTGCCAGCAGCCAAGGGCTAGCGGGAACTTCCTTTCCCTACAATGAGCAGTTCTTC. It is translated as CASSQGLAGTSFPYNEQFF.

The CDR3 sequence is CAWNVHSNTGELFF. CDR3 coding DNA: TGTGCCTGGAATGTCCACTCTAACACCGGGGAGCTGTTTTTT. V usage is TRBV30 and J usage is TRBJ2-2; D is undetermined. Trimming pared 4 bases from V and 2 bases from J, leaving 11 bases between. Germline V gene data show CDR1 as GTSNPN and CDR2 as SVGIG (reference sequence). The CDR3 is made up of 14 amino acids.

This clone was counted a single time. The J gene is TRBJ2-7, the V gene TRBV21-1; the table assigns TRBD2, which was not confirmed against the DNA. TRBV21-1 is flagged as a pseudogene. The CDR3 length is 20 residues. The CDR3 DNA sequence: TGTGCCAGCAGCAAAGCCTTACTAGCGGGAGAAATTCCTGACCACTACGAGCAGTACTTC. It is translated as CASSKALLAGEIPDHYEQYF.

V gene TRBV19 combines with J gene TRBJ2-3; TRBD2 matches 8 bases. The V gene end was trimmed by 7 bases and the J gene end by 4 bases; junction bases not matched to a gene: 10. This CDR3 is 15 amino acids long. CDR1 is LNHDA, CDR2 SQIVND, per germline (reference sequence). The DNA of the CDR3 is TGTGCCAGTACCCTCGGTGCGGGAGGTGCAGATACGCAGTATTTT. Translating gives CASTLGAGGADTQYF.

V usage is TRBV10-3 and J usage is TRBJ2-1; D gene unclear. This CDR3 has 13 amino acids. Germline lookup yields CDR1 ENHRY and CDR2 SYGVKD. Trimming took 4 bases from V and 5 from J, leaving 9 bases between them. CDR3 sequence: CAISGYTHNEQFF. The DNA of the CDR3 is TGTGCCATCAGTGGGTACACCCACAATGAGCAGTTCTTC.

This chain links TRBV3-1 (or the pseudogene TRBV3-2) with TRBJ2-7, with 8 bases identical to TRBD2. Germline assignment: CDR1 LGHDT and CDR2 YNNKEL (reference sequence). This CDR3 comprises 18 residues. J lost 4 bases, V lost 5 bases, and 19 bases had no gene match. The CDR3 reads CASSARLGISGAVYEQYF. The CDR3 DNA sequence: TGTGCCAGCAGCGCCAGATTGGGGATTAGCGGGGCTGTTTACGAGCAGTACTTC.

This clone has just a few counts. The J gene is TRBJ1-1, the V gene TRBV3-1 (or the pseudogene TRBV3-2); TRBD1 might be the D (5 bases). Germline lookup yields CDR1 LGHDT and CDR2 YNNKEL (reference sequence). This CDR3 contains 15 residues. V lost 3 bases and J lost 3, with 14 bases in between. The CDR3 DNA sequence: TGTGCCAGCAGCCAGCAATATGGAGGGGACACTGAAGCTTTCTTT. It is translated as CASSQQYGGDTEAFF.

The genes are TRBV27 and TRBJ1-2; perhaps TRBD1 as D (6 bases). Germline values: CDR1 MNHEY, CDR2 SMNVEV (reference sequence). V was cut by 2 bases and J by 0 bases, with 10 bases left in between. The CDR3 covers 15 residues. This chain's CDR3 is CASSLVQGANYGYTF. In DNA form, the CDR3 reads TGTGCCAGCAGTTTAGTACAGGGAGCTAACTATGGCTACACCTTC.

This rearrangement joins TRBV6-2 or TRBV6-3 to TRBJ1-5; 8 positions match TRBD1. V was pared by 7 bases and J by 2 bases, with 7 bases of the junction left unmatched. Germline CDR1 is MNHEY and CDR2 is SVGEGT. This CDR3 comprises 15 residues. CDR3 loop: CASNPTGEGNQPQHF. CDR3 coding DNA: TGTGCCAGCAACCCGACAGGGGAAGGCAATCAGCCCCAGCATTTT.

The rearrangement uses TRBV18 and TRBJ2-1; the match to TRBD2 covers 8 bases. From germline, CDR1 is KGHSH and CDR2 LQKENI. The CDR3 has 15 amino acids. J lost 5 bases, V lost 2 bases, and 5 bases had no gene match. CDR3 DNA: TGTGCCAGCTCACCAGAGACGGGAGGGCACAATGAGCAGTTCTTC. Encoded protein: CASSPETGGHNEQFF. Based on the CDR3 plus reference TRBV18 and TRBJ2-1, the full variable domain is NAGVMQNPRHLVRRRGQEARLRCSPMKGHSHVYWYRQLPEEGLKFMVYLQKENIIDESGMPKERFSAEFPKEGPSILRIQQVVRGDSAAYFCASSPETGGHNEQFFGPGTRLTVL.

This chain joins TRBV7-9 and TRBJ1-2; D might be TRBD1 (5 bases). V dropped 5 bases and J dropped 0 bases, with 16 bases sitting between them. The germline gives CDR1 SEHNR, CDR2 FQNEAQ (reference sequence). The CDR3 has 16 amino acids. The CDR3 nucleotides are TGTGCCAGCAGCCTAACCCGACAGCTTGCTAACTATGGCTACACCTTC. Its protein is CASSLTRQLANYGYTF.

The gene calls are TRBV11-2 and TRBJ2-2; maybe TRBD2 (6 bases). The CDR3 is made up of 18 amino acids. Per the germline V gene, CDR1 is SGHAT and CDR2 is FQNNGV. Trimming shortened V by 0 bases and J by 3 bases, and 17 bases separated the two germline ends. CDR3 sequence reads: CASSLDPSAGGDTGELFF. The CDR3 coding sequence is TGTGCCAGCAGCTTAGACCCCTCAGCAGGAGGGGACACCGGGGAGCTGTTTTTT.

V gene TRBV9 combines with J gene TRBJ1-1; maybe TRBD1 (6 bases). Trimming pared 4 bases from V and 5 bases from J, leaving 15 bases between. CDR1 and CDR2 from the germline V gene are SGDLS and YYNGEE. The CDR3 runs 14 residues. The DNA for the CDR3 is TGTGCCAGCAGCATACGGGGGGCGCGTACTGAAGCTTTCTTT. Protein product: CASSIRGARTEAFF.

The rearrangement joins TRBV6-5 to TRBJ2-7, with D possibly TRBD2 on 5 matching bases. Trimming pared 8 bases from V and 7 bases from J, leaving 24 bases between. This CDR3 comprises 15 residues. From germline, CDR1 is MNHEY and CDR2 SVGAGI. This chain's CDR3 is CASRPPDSQSGEQYF. In DNA, the CDR3 is TGTGCCAGCCGCCCCCCGGACTCGCAATCGGGTGAGCAGTACTTC.

The CDR3 region has the DNA TGTGCCTGGAGTGCCCCGGGACAGGGCATGACCTACGAGCAGTACTTC. Protein: CAWSAPGQGMTYEQYF. The chain uses TRBV30 and TRBJ2-7, with 9 nucleotides matching TRBD1. The germline V gene has CDR1 GTSNPN and CDR2 SVGIG (reference sequence). The CDR3 contains 16 residues. The V gene end was trimmed by 1 base and the J gene end by 2 bases; junction bases not matched to a gene: 9.

The V gene is TRBV19, the J gene TRBJ1-1; D is undetermined. Per the germline V gene, CDR1 is LNHDA and CDR2 is SQIVND (reference sequence). The CDR3 extends over 14 amino acids. Between the trimmed V and J ends, which lost 4 bases and 1 base, there was a span of 10 bases. The CDR3 region is CASSTHRQNTEAFF. The CDR3 DNA reads TGTGCCAGTAGTACCCATCGACAGAACACTGAAGCTTTCTTT.

The chain employs TRBV29-1 and TRBJ2-1; 11 bases line up with TRBD1. Germline V gives CDR1 SQVTM, CDR2 ANQGSEA. The junction had 7 bases not matched to a gene; V was cut back by 7 bases and J by 8 bases. The CDR3 extends over 13 amino acids. CDR3 DNA sequence: TGCAGCGGTGCGGGACAGGGGGTACATGAGCAGTTCTTC. Translated: CSGAGQGVHEQFF.

This chain joins TRBV4-1 and TRBJ1-2; 9 positions match TRBD1. The CDR3 length is 14 residues. The V gene end was trimmed by 1 base and the J gene end by 5 bases; junction bases not matched to a gene: 2. Germline assignment: CDR1 MGHRA and CDR2 YSYEKL. The DNA for the CDR3 is TGCGCCAGCAGCCAAGGACAGGGGGTTTATGGCTACACCTTC. It yields the protein CASSQGQGVYGYTF.

This sequence joins TRBV19 and TRBJ1-3; no definite D call. The CDR3 is 16 amino acids. Germline CDR1 LNHDA, CDR2 SQIVND (reference sequence). Trimming removed 1 base from V and 0 bases from J, with 10 bases in between. The CDR3 DNA reads TGTGCCAGTAGTATAGGGCTCCCTGCCTCTGGAAACACCATATATTTT. Its translation is CASSIGLPASGNTIYF.

The chain carries TRBV27 and TRBJ1-2; possible D gene TRBD1, 6 bases. This CDR3 comprises 17 residues. Germline V gene lookup returns CDR1 MNHEY and CDR2 SMNVEV (reference sequence). With 5 bases removed from V and 3 bases from J, the gap between germline ends came to 22 bases. The CDR3 region is CASSNRDTGNGYYGYTF. CDR3 nucleotide sequence: TGTGCCAGCAGTAACCGGGACACCGGGAATGGATACTATGGCTACACCTTC.

The rearrangement joins TRBV7-3 to TRBJ2-1; weak D call: TRBD1 (6 bases). This CDR3 has 15 residues. Per germline, CDR1 SGHTA and CDR2 FQGTGA. The V and J ends lost 4 bases and 6 bases respectively, with 16 bases between them. The CDR3 region is CASSSRVLGGNEQFF. CDR3 nucleotide sequence: TGTGCCAGCAGCTCCAGAGTCTTAGGGGGCAATGAGCAGTTCTTC. The full variable domain, with the rest looked up from reference TRBV7-3 and TRBJ2-1, is GAGVSQTPSNKVTEKGKYVELRCDPISGHTALYWYRQSLGQGPEFLIYFQGTGAADDSGLPNDRFFAVRPEGSVSTLKIQRTERGDSAVYLCASSSRVLGGNEQFFGPGTRLTVL.

This clone was observed a single time. The V call is TRBV2, the J call TRBJ2-7, with 10 bases matching TRBD2. The CDR3 spans 15 residues. Germline CDR1 SNHLY, CDR2 FYNNEI. Trimming removed 0 bases from V and 5 bases from J; junction bases left unmatched: 4. The CDR3 region has the DNA TGTGCCAGCAGTGAAGCGTCTAGCGGGAGTCACGAGCAGTACTTC. It translates to CASSEASSGSHEQYF.

This chain uses TRBV9 with TRBJ1-4; D is undetermined. The CDR3 is 14 residues long. Trimming shortened V by 4 bases and J by 6 bases, and 13 bases separated the two germline ends. In germline, CDR1 is SGDLS, CDR2 YYNGEE. The CDR3 DNA reads TGTGCCAGCAGCCCCCAGGCGTTTGATGAAAAACTGTTTTTT. This codes for CASSPQAFDEKLFF.

This sequence joins TRBV18 and TRBJ2-1, with D hard to call. The V end was cut by 1 base, the J end by 10 bases, with 8 bases between. CDR3 length: 12 residues. The germline V gene encodes CDR1 KGHSH and CDR2 LQKENI. The CDR3 here is CASSPQREEQFF. The CDR3 DNA reads TGTGCCAGCTCACCACAGAGAGAGGAGCAGTTCTTC. The entire variable domain, with the rest obtained from reference TRBV18 and TRBJ2-1, is as follows: NAGVMQNPRHLVRRRGQEARLRCSPMKGHSHVYWYRQLPEEGLKFMVYLQKENIIDESGMPKERFSAEFPKEGPSILRIQQVVRGDSAAYFCASSPQREEQFFGPGTRLTVL.